Below are 2 T cell receptor beta chains sequenced from a single sample in a study of liver allograft versus peripheral blood T cells (dated by TCRdb to 2020 to 2022). Looking at the study overall: T cell receptor repertoires present within transplanted livers were compared with repertoires in the peripheral blood of liver transplant recipients.

Sequenced on an Illumina MiSeq. In-frame beta chains were kept once TCRdb had trimmed the public reads at Q25 with fastp and called clones with MiXCR. Here each entry gathers all rows of one CDR3 protein and keeps the most common genes and DNA. This sample lists 7,000 to 9,500 distinct CDR3 sequences; 15% to 20% were detected once. Of the sample, roughly 26% is held by the ten largest clones. Receptors were obtained from a human patient who had a liver transplant. After a transplant, some T cells may be of graft donor origin.

The chain employs TRBV20-1 and TRBJ1-1, with a tentative D call TRBD1 (6 bases). Germline CDR1 DFQATT, CDR2 SNEGSKA (reference sequence). CDR3 length equals 14 residues. Trimming cost V 2 bases and J 0 bases, with 10 bases left between them. CDR3 coding DNA: TGCAGTGCTAGATTTCAGGGGATGAACACTGAAGCTTTCTTT. This sequence encodes CSARFQGMNTEAFF.

This clonotype was detected only a few times. This sequence joins TRBV7-9 and TRBJ1-3; D not certain. The ends were cut back, 1 base at V and 3 bases at J, with 1 base in the middle. The CDR3 has 12 residues. Germline V gene sequence: CDR1 SEHNR, CDR2 FQNEAQ (reference sequence). Here the CDR3 reads CASSLDGNTIYF. DNA for the CDR3: TGTGCCAGCAGCTTAGATGGAAACACCATATATTTT.